The rows below give T cell receptor beta chains drawn from one sample of a study of spatial heterogeneity in lung cancer. Via MiXCR, TCRdb re-called the 5' RACE reads, giving one row per CDR3 protein. This sample yields approximately 43,000 distinct CDR3 sequences, of which 8% to 11% are seen a single time; about 15% belongs to the top ten. This specimen consisted of PBMCs, obtained at follow-up. These receptors were taken from a female donor with early-stage non-small cell lung cancer. Both conserved end residues are part of each CDR3. The D gene is left open where the match is weak. Part of the rows lack a size; the others show once, few, many or a class for expanded clones.

j_gene: TRBJ2-2
d_gene: NA
abundance: few
v_gene: TRBV3-1
CDR3aa: CASTTPAGELFF
CDR3nt: TGTGCCAGCACCACGCCGGCCGGGGAGCTGTTTTTT

j_gene: TRBJ2-1
d_gene: TRBD1
abundance: many
v_gene: TRBV7-2
CDR3aa: CASSFVMGQGGRYNEQFF
CDR3nt: TGTGCCAGCAGCTTCGTCATGGGACAGGGGGGCCGCTACAATGAGCAGTTCTTC

j_gene: TRBJ2-2
d_gene: TRBD2
abundance: many
v_gene: TRBV28
CDR3aa: CASSFLAGATGELFF
CDR3nt: TGTGCCAGCAGTTTCCTAGCGGGGGCTACCGGGGAGCTGTTTTTT

j_gene: TRBJ1-2
d_gene: NA
abundance: few
v_gene: TRBV5-6
CDR3aa: CASSPPGNVRNYGYTF
CDR3nt: TGTGCCAGCAGCCCCCCAGGGAACGTCAGGAACTATGGCTACACCTTC

j_gene: TRBJ2-3
d_gene: TRBD2
abundance: many
v_gene: TRBV14
CDR3aa: CASSQTLAGFTDTQYF
CDR3nt: TGTGCCAGCAGCCAGACCCTAGCGGGATTCACAGATACGCAGTATTTT

j_gene: TRBJ2-1
d_gene: NA
abundance: NA
v_gene: TRBV20-1
CDR3aa: CSARTGRGEQFF
CDR3nt: TGCAGTGCTAGAACCGGTAGGGGGGAGCAGTTCTTC

j_gene: TRBJ2-3
d_gene: NA
abundance: few
v_gene: TRBV5-1
CDR3aa: CATYPGRTSTDTQYF
CDR3nt: TGCGCCACCTACCCCGGACGGACGAGCACAGATACGCAGTATTTT

j_gene: TRBJ1-5
d_gene: NA
abundance: many
v_gene: TRBV7-2
CDR3aa: CASSLEAGVNQPQHF
CDR3nt: TGTGCCAGCAGCTTAGAGGCAGGAGTAAATCAGCCCCAGCATTTT

j_gene: TRBJ1-5
d_gene: NA
abundance: many
v_gene: TRBV12-3/TRBV12-4
CDR3aa: CASSPPGVDQPQHF
CDR3nt: TGTGCCAGCAGTCCCCCAGGAGTAGATCAGCCCCAGCATTTT

j_gene: TRBJ2-4
d_gene: TRBD1
abundance: many
v_gene: TRBV28
CDR3aa: CASSFRTGWSPAKNIQYF
CDR3nt: TGTGCCAGCAGTTTCCGGACAGGGTGGAGTCCAGCCAAAAACATTCAGTACTTC

j_gene: TRBJ2-7
d_gene: TRBD1
abundance: NA
v_gene: TRBV5-5
CDR3aa: CASSIPGQGPRGSYEQYF
CDR3nt: TGTGCCAGCAGCATACCGGGACAGGGGCCTAGGGGCTCCTACGAGCAGTACTTC

j_gene: TRBJ2-1
d_gene: NA
abundance: many
v_gene: TRBV12-5
CDR3aa: CASGLGYEQFF
CDR3nt: TGTGCTAGTGGTTTGGGATATGAGCAGTTCTTC

j_gene: TRBJ2-1
d_gene: TRBD2
abundance: many
v_gene: TRBV5-1
CDR3aa: CASSLDWRGANEQFF
CDR3nt: TGCGCCAGCAGCTTGGACTGGCGGGGGGCCAATGAGCAGTTCTTC

j_gene: TRBJ2-7
d_gene: NA
abundance: NA
v_gene: TRBV5-1
CDR3aa: CASSLGAGLSYEQYF
CDR3nt: TGCGCCAGCAGCTTGGGGGCCGGACTCTCCTACGAGCAGTACTTC

j_gene: TRBJ2-5
d_gene: NA
abundance: few
v_gene: TRBV29-1
CDR3aa: CSVERGQRETQYF
CDR3nt: TGCAGCGTTGAACGGGGGCAGAGGGAGACCCAGTACTTC

j_gene: TRBJ2-6
d_gene: NA
abundance: few
v_gene: TRBV4-2
CDR3aa: CASSQAASSSGANVLTF
CDR3nt: TGTGCCAGCAGCCAAGCCGCGTCTAGCTCTGGGGCCAACGTCCTGACTTTC

j_gene: TRBJ2-5
d_gene: NA
abundance: NA
v_gene: TRBV5-4
CDR3aa: CASSLVQGQETQYF
CDR3nt: TGTGCCAGCAGCTTGGTTCAGGGGCAAGAGACCCAGTACTTC

j_gene: TRBJ2-5
d_gene: TRBD2
abundance: few
v_gene: TRBV12-3/TRBV12-4
CDR3aa: CASSPLAGGSQETQYF
CDR3nt: TGTGCCAGCAGCCCACTAGCGGGGGGGTCCCAAGAGACCCAGTACTTC

j_gene: TRBJ2-3
d_gene: NA
abundance: few
v_gene: TRBV6-8
CDR3aa: CATPWTDTQYF
CDR3nt: TGTGCCACCCCCTGGACAGATACGCAGTATTTT

j_gene: TRBJ2-1
d_gene: NA
abundance: many
v_gene: TRBV5-1
CDR3aa: CASSLGQLNEQFF
CDR3nt: TGCGCCAGCAGCTTGGGACAGCTCAATGAGCAGTTCTTC

j_gene: TRBJ2-1
d_gene: TRBD2
abundance: few
v_gene: TRBV2
CDR3aa: CASRRTSGGNEQFF
CDR3nt: TGTGCCAGCAGAAGGACTAGCGGGGGGAATGAGCAGTTCTTC

j_gene: TRBJ1-1
d_gene: NA
abundance: few
v_gene: TRBV6-1
CDR3aa: CASSDGVRNTEAFF
CDR3nt: TGTGCCAGCAGTGACGGGGTGAGGAACACTGAAGCTTTCTTT

j_gene: TRBJ1-1
d_gene: NA
abundance: many
v_gene: TRBV11-2
CDR3aa: CASSRLITGRYTEAFF
CDR3nt: TGTGCCAGCAGCCGCTTAATAACCGGGAGGTACACTGAAGCTTTCTTT

j_gene: TRBJ2-5
d_gene: TRBD2
abundance: many
v_gene: TRBV3-1
CDR3aa: CASSQDPLAGGYQETQYF
CDR3nt: TGTGCCAGCAGCCAAGATCCACTAGCGGGGGGGTACCAAGAGACCCAGTACTTC

j_gene: TRBJ2-5
d_gene: NA
abundance: NA
v_gene: TRBV4-3
CDR3aa: CVSSQGLFQETQYF
CDR3nt: TGCGTCAGCAGCCAAGGTCTGTTCCAGGAGACCCAGTACTTC

j_gene: TRBJ2-7
d_gene: TRBD1
abundance: many
v_gene: TRBV5-1
CDR3aa: CASSRRGQGASTSSYEQYF
CDR3nt: TGCGCCAGCAGCCGCCGGGGACAGGGGGCTTCGACTAGCTCCTACGAGCAGTACTTC

j_gene: TRBJ2-7
d_gene: NA
abundance: many
v_gene: TRBV7-9
CDR3aa: CASSFAGSSYEQYF
CDR3nt: TGTGCCAGCAGCTTTGCAGGCAGCTCCTACGAGCAGTACTTC

j_gene: TRBJ1-1
d_gene: NA
abundance: many
v_gene: TRBV5-1
CDR3aa: CASSSDPSNTEAFF
CDR3nt: TGCGCCAGCAGCTCGGACCCCTCAAACACTGAAGCTTTCTTT

j_gene: TRBJ2-3
d_gene: NA
abundance: many
v_gene: TRBV28
CDR3aa: CASSRGTGRGRDTQYF
CDR3nt: TGTGCCAGCAGTCGAGGGACGGGGAGAGGTAGAGATACGCAGTATTTT

j_gene: TRBJ1-4
d_gene: NA
abundance: many
v_gene: TRBV5-1
CDR3aa: CASSLLRATNEKLFF
CDR3nt: TGCGCCAGCAGCTTGCTGAGAGCAACTAATGAAAAACTGTTTTTT

j_gene: TRBJ2-7
d_gene: TRBD2
abundance: few
v_gene: TRBV5-1
CDR3aa: CASSFPPGLARYEQYF
CDR3nt: TGCGCCAGCAGCTTTCCCCCCGGACTAGCACGCTACGAGCAGTACTTC

j_gene: TRBJ2-3
d_gene: NA
abundance: NA
v_gene: TRBV11-1
CDR3aa: CASSSGTRADTQYF
CDR3nt: TGTGCCAGCAGCTCGGGGACCAGGGCAGATACGCAGTATTTT

j_gene: TRBJ2-7
d_gene: TRBD1
abundance: NA
v_gene: TRBV10-3
CDR3aa: CATLGTDGEQYF
CDR3nt: TGTGCCACCCTGGGGACAGATGGCGAGCAGTACTTC

j_gene: TRBJ2-5
d_gene: TRBD1
abundance: few
v_gene: TRBV12-3/TRBV12-4
CDR3aa: CASIPGGSQETQYF
CDR3nt: TGTGCCAGCATTCCAGGGGGCAGCCAAGAGACCCAGTACTTC

j_gene: TRBJ2-7
d_gene: NA
abundance: few
v_gene: TRBV2
CDR3aa: CASSYIPYEQYF
CDR3nt: TGTGCCAGCAGTTACATTCCCTACGAGCAGTACTTC

j_gene: TRBJ1-1
d_gene: NA
abundance: many
v_gene: TRBV28
CDR3aa: CASSIPGPLGTEAFF
CDR3nt: TGTGCCAGCAGTATCCCGGGACCCCTGGGCACTGAAGCTTTCTTT

j_gene: TRBJ2-1
d_gene: NA
abundance: few
v_gene: TRBV7-2
CDR3aa: CASSLDAARKFF
CDR3nt: TGTGCCAGCAGCTTAGACGCGGCGAGAAAGTTCTTC

j_gene: TRBJ2-1
d_gene: TRBD2
abundance: NA
v_gene: TRBV6-2/TRBV6-3
CDR3aa: CASSSPGGFYNEQFF
CDR3nt: TGTGCCAGCAGTTCCCCCGGGGGGTTTTACAATGAGCAGTTCTTC

j_gene: TRBJ2-7
d_gene: NA
abundance: once
v_gene: TRBV2
CDR3aa: CASSLGHSYEQYF
CDR3nt: TGTGCCAGCAGTTTGGGCCATTCCTACGAGCAGTACTTC

j_gene: TRBJ2-1
d_gene: TRBD1
abundance: many
v_gene: TRBV5-1
CDR3aa: CASLGQGASYNEQFF
CDR3nt: TGCGCCAGTCTAGGACAGGGGGCATCCTACAATGAGCAGTTCTTC

j_gene: TRBJ2-7
d_gene: TRBD2
abundance: NA
v_gene: TRBV18
CDR3aa: CASSPLAGGETGEQYF
CDR3nt: TGTGCCAGCTCACCACTGGCGGGGGGCGAAACGGGTGAGCAGTACTTC

j_gene: TRBJ1-2
d_gene: NA
abundance: NA
v_gene: TRBV5-1
CDR3aa: CASSLGIGRFYGYTF
CDR3nt: TGCGCCAGCAGCTTGGGAATCGGAAGATTCTATGGCTACACCTTC

j_gene: TRBJ1-6
d_gene: NA
abundance: few
v_gene: TRBV27
CDR3aa: CASSLVGAQHYSPLHF
CDR3nt: TGTGCCAGCAGTTTAGTGGGGGCGCAGCACTATTCACCCCTCCACTTT

j_gene: TRBJ2-7
d_gene: NA
abundance: many
v_gene: TRBV7-6
CDR3aa: CASSLERAVSYEQYF
CDR3nt: TGTGCCAGCAGCTTAGAGAGGGCGGTCTCCTACGAGCAGTACTTC

j_gene: TRBJ2-7
d_gene: TRBD1
abundance: NA
v_gene: TRBV4-1
CDR3aa: CASSQDPGTGAYEQYF
CDR3nt: TGCGCCAGCAGCCAAGATCCCGGGACAGGGGCCTACGAGCAGTACTTC

j_gene: TRBJ1-3
d_gene: NA
abundance: NA
v_gene: TRBV7-2
CDR3aa: CASSLLQISGNTIYF
CDR3nt: TGTGCCAGCAGCTTACTACAGATCTCTGGAAACACCATATATTTT

j_gene: TRBJ1-1
d_gene: NA
abundance: many
v_gene: TRBV6-6
CDR3aa: CASSLSHIGTEAFF
CDR3nt: TGTGCCAGCAGCCTTTCCCACATTGGCACTGAAGCTTTCTTT

j_gene: TRBJ2-7
d_gene: TRBD1
abundance: many
v_gene: TRBV20-1
CDR3aa: CSATRGTGGNEQYF
CDR3nt: TGCAGTGCCACCAGGGGGACAGGGGGCAACGAGCAGTACTTC

j_gene: TRBJ2-1
d_gene: NA
abundance: many
v_gene: TRBV7-9
CDR3aa: CASSLGFWGRGNEQFF
CDR3nt: TGTGCCAGCAGCTTAGGTTTTTGGGGGCGCGGGAATGAGCAGTTCTTC

j_gene: TRBJ1-1
d_gene: NA
abundance: NA
v_gene: TRBV30
CDR3aa: CARKEPGGAFF
CDR3nt: TGTGCCCGGAAGGAGCCCGGGGGAGCTTTCTTT

j_gene: TRBJ2-2
d_gene: NA
abundance: many
v_gene: TRBV5-6
CDR3aa: CASSFDPANTGELFF
CDR3nt: TGTGCCAGCAGCTTCGACCCCGCGAACACCGGGGAGCTGTTTTTT

j_gene: TRBJ2-7
d_gene: TRBD2
abundance: many
v_gene: TRBV3-1
CDR3aa: CASSQLGGTWGEQYF
CDR3nt: TGTGCCAGCAGCCAACTGGGGGGGACCTGGGGCGAGCAGTACTTC

j_gene: TRBJ2-7
d_gene: TRBD1
abundance: NA
v_gene: TRBV18
CDR3aa: CASSNLGQGFGYEQYF
CDR3nt: TGTGCCAGCTCAAATCTCGGACAGGGGTTTGGCTACGAGCAGTACTTC

j_gene: TRBJ2-7
d_gene: NA
abundance: once
v_gene: TRBV5-1
CDR3aa: CASSPPVATVHEQYF
CDR3nt: TGCGCCAGCAGCCCCCCGGTCGCGACCGTCCACGAGCAGTACTTC

j_gene: TRBJ2-5
d_gene: TRBD2
abundance: few
v_gene: TRBV4-1
CDR3aa: CASSQDSFPTSGQETQYF
CDR3nt: TGCGCCAGCAGCCAAGATTCTTTCCCGACTAGCGGACAAGAGACCCAGTACTTC

j_gene: TRBJ2-7
d_gene: NA
abundance: many
v_gene: TRBV7-2
CDR3aa: CASSSPSGPYEQYF
CDR3nt: TGTGCCAGCAGCTCGCCGTCCGGCCCCTACGAGCAGTACTTC

j_gene: TRBJ2-2
d_gene: NA
abundance: NA
v_gene: TRBV7-9
CDR3aa: CASSEPLGTGELFF
CDR3nt: TGTGCCAGCAGCGAGCCTCTAGGCACCGGGGAGCTGTTTTTT

j_gene: TRBJ2-5
d_gene: TRBD2
abundance: many
v_gene: TRBV7-2
CDR3aa: CASSLLGLADGGTQYF
CDR3nt: TGTGCCAGCAGCTTATTGGGACTAGCGGACGGGGGGACCCAGTACTTC

j_gene: TRBJ2-4
d_gene: TRBD1
abundance: NA
v_gene: TRBV20-1
CDR3aa: CSAREPTGFKNIQYF
CDR3nt: TGCAGTGCTAGAGAACCGACAGGGTTCAAAAACATTCAGTACTTC

j_gene: TRBJ1-3
d_gene: TRBD1
abundance: many
v_gene: TRBV3-1
CDR3aa: CASSLRGTGRKGNTIYF
CDR3nt: TGTGCCAGCAGCCTTAGAGGGACAGGGAGGAAAGGAAACACCATATATTTT